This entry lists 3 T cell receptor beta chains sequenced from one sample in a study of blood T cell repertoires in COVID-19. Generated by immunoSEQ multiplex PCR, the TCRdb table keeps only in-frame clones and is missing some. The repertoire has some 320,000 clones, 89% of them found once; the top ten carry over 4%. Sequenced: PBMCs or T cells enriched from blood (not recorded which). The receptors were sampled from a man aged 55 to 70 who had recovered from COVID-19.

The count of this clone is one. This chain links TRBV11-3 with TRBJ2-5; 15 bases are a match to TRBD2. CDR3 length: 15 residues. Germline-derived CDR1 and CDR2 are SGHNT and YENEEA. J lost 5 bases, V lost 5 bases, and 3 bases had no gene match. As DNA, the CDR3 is TGTGCCAGCAGCGCAGGACTAGCGGGAGGGGAGACCCAGTACTTC. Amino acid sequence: CASSAGLAGGETQYF.

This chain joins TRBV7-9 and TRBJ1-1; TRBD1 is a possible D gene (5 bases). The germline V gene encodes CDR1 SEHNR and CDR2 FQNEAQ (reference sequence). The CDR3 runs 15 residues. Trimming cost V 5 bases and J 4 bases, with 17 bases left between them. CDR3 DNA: TGTGCCAGCAGCACCCGACAGACTGGGGTCACTGAAGCTTTCTTT. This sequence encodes CASSTRQTGVTEAFF.

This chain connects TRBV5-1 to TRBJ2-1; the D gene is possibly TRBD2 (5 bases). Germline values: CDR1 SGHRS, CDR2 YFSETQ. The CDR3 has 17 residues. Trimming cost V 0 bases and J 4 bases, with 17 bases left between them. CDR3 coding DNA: TGCGCCAGCAGCTTGGTAAGGGCGACTAACTTTTACAATGAGCAGTTCTTC. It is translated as CASSLVRATNFYNEQFF.